This T cell receptor beta chain emerged from a study of CD8 T cells in Susac syndrome. CD8+ and CD4+ T cells from blood underwent TCR beta sequencing, which was carried out in a high-throughput format. Controls matched for sex and age were healthy donors. Negative isolation yielded CD8+ and CD4+ T cells; FACS enriched TEMRA cells. cDNA came from roughly 0.5 to 1 ug RNA primed by random hexamers. Amplification of TCR beta CDR3 across 54 Vbeta and 13 Jbeta was performed with immunoSEQ multiplex PCR. Each CDR3 protein gets one entry after TCRdb re-called the immunoSEQ multiplex PCR reads with MiXCR. The table includes some 190,000 distinct CDR3 sequences, less than 95% detected once. This clonotype was recorded once. This TCR was recovered from a human donor in good health. Source material: CD4+ T cells from PBMCs.

The CDR3 loop reads CAWSPGLDNEQFF. The CDR3 bases are TGTGCCTGGAGTCCGGGACTAGACAATGAGCAGTTCTTC. The chain has TRBV30 and TRBJ2-1; 8 bases are shared with TRBD2. V lost 2 bases, J lost 5 bases, and 2 bases stayed unmatched. The CDR3 is 13 residues long. The germline CDR1 and CDR2 sequences are GTSNPN and SVGIG (reference sequence).